This T cell receptor (beta chain) was sequenced during a study of control samples from healthy donors and cancer patients. Assay used: immunoSEQ multiplex PCR; TCRdb lists only in-frame clones, some missing. The sample holds tens of thousands of clones, 85% to 90% seen once. Trimming removed 1 base at V and 13 bases at J, with 13 bases between. The CDR3 has 12 residues. The germline gives CDR1 SGHTA, CDR2 FQGNSA. The sample comprised PBMCs. The chain recombines TRBV7-2 with TRBJ1-2; D is undetermined. The sequence came from a woman aged 45-59 years with colorectal cancer. CDR3 DNA: TGTGCCAGCAGCTTAGATCGTACGCAATCCACCTTC. Translating it yields CASSLDRTQSTF.